This TCR beta chain was captured by sequencing in a study of blood T cell repertoires in COVID-19. The CDR3 covers 13 residues. From germline, CDR1 is KGHDR and CDR2 SFDVKD. V lost 1 base and J 7 bases, leaving 7 bases between the germline ends. Each participant's cohort was designated according to participant-reported clinical history. Sequenced by immunoSEQ multiplex PCR; TCRdb stores in-frame clones only, minus some. The sample lists 490,000 or so clones, more than 85% occurring once. V gene TRBV24-1 combines with J gene TRBJ1-5; D gene unclear. The TCR was taken from a woman aged 55-69 years who had recovered from COVID-19. Sequenced: PBMCs or T cells enriched from blood (not recorded which). The CDR3 spells CATSDFLGQPQHF. The CDR3 DNA sequence: TGTGCCACCAGTGATTTTCTAGGCCAGCCCCAGCATTTT.